This T cell receptor (beta chain) is from a study of PD-L1 blockade in urothelial cancer. Across the whole study: About 90% of the roughly 30 patients were men with bladder-origin urothelial cancer. A median of roughly 130,000 T cells was found in the blood samples.

The J segment lost 2 bases and the V segment lost 5 bases, leaving 7 bases of the junction unmatched. CDR3 length: 15 amino acids. The V gene's germline CDR1 is MNHEY and CDR2 SMNVEV (reference sequence). Locally advanced or metastatic urothelial carcinoma was present in patients. Here immunoSEQ multiplex PCR was the method, and the copy in TCRdb shows in-frame clones only, minus some. The sample lists 71,000 or so clones; 70% to 90% were seen once. The chain uses TRBV27 and TRBJ2-7; 9 nucleotides match TRBD1. Source: PBMCs, taken around atezolizumab (anti-PD-L1) treatment. This sequence originates from a man in his 60s with urothelial cancer. CDR3 protein: CASSPRTGVAYEQYF. CDR3 coding DNA: TGTGCCAGCAGTCCCCGGACAGGGGTAGCCTACGAGCAGTACTTC.